The 12 T cell receptor beta chains listed next were all sequenced from one sample in a study of control samples from healthy donors and cancer patients. TCRdb's copy holds only in-frame clones and misses some; the assay was immunoSEQ multiplex PCR. The profile shows around 94,000 clones, 90% of them singletons. The sample comprised blood. Every receptor here comes from a woman aged 18-29 years in good health.

This clone was counted only a few times. The chain links TRBV4-2 to TRBJ1-2; the D is unclear. The CDR3 runs to 15 residues. CDR1 LGHNA and CDR2 YNFKEQ come from the germline V gene. Deletions cut 0 bases from V and 0 bases from J, with 8 bases between. The CDR3 sequence: CASSQETRTNYGYTF. CDR3 nucleotides: TGTGCCAGCAGCCAAGAAACTCGTACTAACTATGGCTACACCTTC.

The chain carries TRBV7-3 and TRBJ2-3; weak D call: TRBD2 (5 bases). V was shortened by 5 bases and J by 6 bases, with 15 bases between the two germline ends. The CDR3 is made up of 14 amino acids. Per germline, CDR1 SGHTA and CDR2 FQGTGA. CDR3 residues: CASSVGRGSDTQYF. CDR3 coding DNA: TGTGCCAGCAGCGTTGGTCGGGGTAGTGATACGCAGTATTTT.

V usage is TRBV27 and J usage is TRBJ2-4; D gene ambiguous. The CDR3 consists of 13 residues. Trimming pared 2 bases from V and 8 bases from J, leaving 10 bases between. CDR1 and CDR2 from the germline V gene are MNHEY and SMNVEV (reference sequence). The CDR3 nucleotides read TGTGCCAGCAGTTTACGGCAGAAGGACATTCAGTACTTC. This codes for CASSLRQKDIQYF.

The chain employs TRBV7-9 and TRBJ2-1, with a tentative D call TRBD2 (6 bases). The germline V gene has CDR1 SEHNR and CDR2 FQNEAQ (reference sequence). V was cut by 4 bases and J by 0 bases, with 16 bases left in between. The CDR3 sequence is 17 residues long. The CDR3 region is CASSSGLRLSSYNEQFF. In nucleotides, the CDR3 is TGTGCCAGCAGCTCGGGACTCCGGCTGAGCTCCTACAATGAGCAGTTCTTC.

The chain links TRBV3-1 (or the pseudogene TRBV3-2) to TRBJ1-6; D not resolved. CDR3 length equals 15 residues. Germline CDR1 LGHDT, CDR2 YNNKEL (reference sequence). Trimming shortened V by 7 bases and J by 2 bases, and 12 bases separated the two germline ends. The CDR3 spells CASKDSGPYNSPLHF. Here the CDR3 DNA reads TGTGCCAGCAAAGACTCTGGTCCCTATAATTCACCCCTCCACTTT.

The chain combines TRBV5-4 with TRBJ1-6; D perhaps matches TRBD1 (5 bases). The V end lost 0 bases, the J end lost 0 bases, and 10 bases lay between the germline ends. Germline V gene data show CDR1 as SGHNT and CDR2 as YYREEE (reference sequence). This CDR3 is built from 17 residues. DNA for the CDR3: TGTGCCAGCAGCTTGGCCCAGGGCGGCTCCTATAATTCACCCCTCCACTTT. Encoded protein: CASSLAQGGSYNSPLHF.

V is TRBV5-6 and J is TRBJ2-2, with a weak D call TRBD2 (5 bases). Germline V gives CDR1 SGHDT, CDR2 YYEEEE. The CDR3 consists of 13 residues. Trimming removed 7 bases at V and 7 bases at J, with 14 bases between. CDR3 residues: CASHEGRVGELFF. CDR3 nucleotides: TGTGCCAGCCACGAGGGAAGAGTCGGGGAGCTGTTTTTT.

The V gene is TRBV2, the J gene TRBJ1-1; perhaps TRBD1 as D (5 bases). Germline loops: CDR1 SNHLY, CDR2 FYNNEI. The CDR3 has 13 residues. Trimming took 10 bases from V and 0 from J, leaving 12 bases between them. The CDR3 coding sequence is TGTGCCACCGAGGACAACATGAACACTGAAGCTTTCTTT. Protein sequence: CATEDNMNTEAFF.

This sequence joins TRBV11-2 and TRBJ1-1; weak D call: TRBD1 (5 bases). Trimming left V 0 bases short and J 3 bases short, with 17 bases between. CDR3 length equals 17 residues. CDR1 is SGHAT, CDR2 FQNNGV, per germline. The CDR3 protein is CASSLDSRAGFYTEAFF. DNA of the CDR3: TGTGCCAGCAGCTTAGATTCTCGGGCAGGGTTTTACACTGAAGCTTTCTTT.

The V call is TRBV7-9, the J call TRBJ2-2; TRBD1 matches 10 bases. The CDR3 is 15 amino acids. After removal of 4 bases from V and 7 bases from J, the junction contained 6 bases not matched to a gene. Germline CDR1 is SEHNR and CDR2 is FQNEAQ (reference sequence). The CDR3, as DNA: TGTGCCAGCAGCTCGACAGGGGGCAGTATCGGGGAGCTGTTTTTT. Translated: CASSSTGGSIGELFF.

For this clone: The same CDR3 is also encoded by other DNA sequences in this sample. The V and J genes are TRBV2 and TRBJ2-7; 11 nucleotides match TRBD1. V lost 11 bases to trimming and J lost 4 bases; unmatched junction nucleotides: 10. Germline V gene data show CDR1 as SNHLY and CDR2 as FYNNEI. This CDR3 has 14 amino acids. The CDR3: CAGGVGTGGYEQYF. The CDR3 nucleotides are TGTGCCGGAGGGGTGGGGACAGGGGGTTACGAGCAGTACTTC.

The chain employs TRBV10-1 and TRBJ1-1; tentatively, D is TRBD1 (5 bases). The CDR3 loop spans 12 amino acids. Trimming cost V 7 bases and J 4 bases, with 10 bases left between them. Germline CDR1 reads WNHNN; CDR2 reads SYGVQD (reference sequence). CDR3 bases: TGCGCCAGCACAGTAAGGGGCACTGAAGCTTTCTTT. It yields the protein CASTVRGTEAFF.